One sample yielded the 27 T cell receptor beta chains listed below, sequenced in a study of blood T cell repertoires in COVID-19. TCRdb's copy holds only in-frame clones and misses some; the assay was immunoSEQ multiplex PCR. The sample lists around 60,000 clones; 90% were seen once. Sequences were obtained from peripheral blood. The receptors stem from a woman of 80 years or more with active COVID-19.

This chain links TRBV2 with TRBJ2-4; D is possibly TRBD1 (8 bases). The CDR3 is 16 residues long. Trimming took off 6 bases at V and 2 bases at J, with 17 bases between the two ends. Germline loops: CDR1 SNHLY, CDR2 FYNNEI. The CDR3 sequence is CASRNDRGGTKNIQYF. The CDR3 DNA reads TGTGCCAGCAGAAACGACAGGGGAGGGACCAAAAACATTCAGTACTTC.

This clone has just one count. The chain links TRBV28 to TRBJ2-2; 8 bases match TRBD1. V lost 4 bases and J lost 4; bases outside the gene matches: 11. In germline, CDR1 is MDHEN, CDR2 SYDVKM. This CDR3 has 17 amino acids. In DNA, the CDR3 is TGTGCCAGCAGTTCAACGTGGGACAGGTCAATCACCGGGGAGCTGTTTTTT. This sequence encodes CASSSTWDRSITGELFF.

This chain uses TRBV18 with TRBJ1-5; D is uncertain. Trimming left V 2 bases short and J 3 bases short, with 5 bases between. The CDR3 contains 13 residues. The germline CDR1 and CDR2 sequences are KGHSH and LQKENI. The CDR3 reads CASSPTDNQPQHF. The CDR3 region has the DNA TGTGCCAGCTCACCAACAGACAATCAGCCCCAGCATTTT.

The V and J genes are TRBV27 and TRBJ2-2, with D perhaps matching TRBD2 (6 bases). CDR3 length equals 18 residues. With 7 bases removed from V and 1 base from J, the gap between germline ends came to 22 bases. Per germline, CDR1 MNHEY and CDR2 SMNVEV (reference sequence). The chain's CDR3 is CASTTLWAGGENTGELFF. The CDR3, as DNA: TGTGCCAGCACCACACTGTGGGCCGGGGGAGAGAACACCGGGGAGCTGTTTTTT.

This chain joins TRBV19 and TRBJ2-2; tentatively, D is TRBD2 (6 bases). In germline, CDR1 is LNHDA, CDR2 SQIVND (reference sequence). Trimming stripped 3 bases from V and 3 bases from J, with 11 bases between. CDR3 size: 15 residues. The CDR3 nucleotides are TGTGCCAGTAGTATTAAGCGGGTGGACACCGGGGAGCTGTTTTTT. This sequence encodes CASSIKRVDTGELFF.

The V and J genes are TRBV2 and TRBJ2-7, with D maybe TRBD2 (5 bases). This CDR3 contains 14 residues. Deletions cut 1 base from V and 7 bases from J, with 14 bases between. Per the germline V gene, CDR1 is SNHLY and CDR2 is FYNNEI. The CDR3, as DNA: TGTGCCAGCAGTGAAGTGGTAGTAGCGCAAGAGCAGTACTTC. Translation: CASSEVVVAQEQYF.

J is TRBJ2-5 and V is TRBV5-1; 8 bases map to TRBD1. Germline V gives CDR1 SGHRS, CDR2 YFSETQ. The CDR3 runs to 13 residues. V was clipped by 4 bases and J by 1 base; unmatched bases: 0. The CDR3 nucleotides read TGCGCCAGCAGCGGGACAGGCCAAGAGACCCAGTACTTC. The encoded protein is CASSGTGQETQYF.

The chain uses TRBV28 and TRBJ1-2, with TRBD1 matching over 7 bases. Unmatched junction bases numbered 5, after V lost 2 bases and J lost 2 bases. Germline V gene lookup returns CDR1 MDHEN and CDR2 SYDVKM. This CDR3 has 15 amino acids. CDR3 DNA: TGTGCCAGCAGTTTACGACAGGGTTACAACTATGGCTACACCTTC. Amino acid sequence: CASSLRQGYNYGYTF.

This clone was counted between two and nine times. The rearrangement uses TRBV21-1 and TRBJ2-7; the table's D gene call, TRBD1, was not cross checked with the DNA. TRBV21-1 is marked as a pseudogene. The CDR3 runs 15 residues. The CDR3 is CASSKATRGSHEQYF. CDR3 sequence (DNA): TGTGCCAGCAGCAAAGCAACCAGGGGGAGCCACGAGCAGTACTTC.

This clone has more than one count but fewer than ten. The chain recombines TRBV19 with TRBJ2-7, with D uncertain. CDR1 is LNHDA, CDR2 SQIVND, per germline (reference sequence). V dropped 3 bases and J dropped 1 base, with 10 bases sitting between them. The CDR3 is made up of 14 amino acids. In DNA, the CDR3 is TGTGCCAGTAGTATTCTACACGGGTCCTACGAGCAGTACTTC. This codes for CASSILHGSYEQYF.

The rearrangement links TRBV6-6 to TRBJ1-6; no clear D gene. The V end was cut by 6 bases, the J end by 5 bases, with 8 bases between. Germline assignment: CDR1 MNHNY and CDR2 SVGAGI (reference sequence). The CDR3 has 13 amino acids. The CDR3 is CASSAGDNSPLHF. The CDR3 DNA follows: TGTGCCAGCAGCGCAGGCGATAATTCACCCCTCCACTTT.

This clone was observed a few times. The rearrangement joins TRBV19 to TRBJ2-2, with TRBD2 matching over 11 bases. This CDR3 contains 15 residues. J lost 3 bases, V lost 6 bases, and 3 bases had no gene match. CDR1 and CDR2 (germline): LNHDA, SQIVND (reference sequence). CDR3 nucleotide sequence: TGTGCCAGTAGACGGGGACTAGCGGACACCGGGGAGCTGTTTTTT. Its protein is CASRRGLADTGELFF. Full variable domain (missing parts from reference TRBV19 and TRBJ2-2): DGGITQSPKYLFRKEGQNVTLSCEQNLNHDAMYWYRQDPGQGLRLIYYSQIVNDFQKGDIAEGYSVSREKKESFPLTVTSAQKNPTAFYLCASRRGLADTGELFFGEGSRLTVL.

The chain combines TRBV12-3 or TRBV12-4 with TRBJ1-1; 8 bases line up with TRBD1. This CDR3 spans 13 amino acids. V lost 3 bases and J lost 4; bases outside the gene matches: 1. The CDR3 region has the DNA TGTGCCAGCAGTTTTACAGGGGGCACTGAAGCTTTCTTT. This sequence encodes CASSFTGGTEAFF.

The chain has TRBV5-6 and TRBJ2-7, with 7 bases lining up with TRBD1. Germline assignment: CDR1 SGHDT and CDR2 YYEEEE. The CDR3 sequence is 12 residues long. V was pared by 5 bases and J by 6 bases, with 5 bases of the junction left unmatched. This CDR3 is CASRPGTAEQYV. CDR3 in DNA: TGTGCCAGCAGGCCCGGGACAGCCGAGCAGTACGTC.

The CDR3 protein is CASSLTRGAPLHF. The CDR3 DNA is TGTGCCAGCAGTTTAACACGGGGGGCACCCCTCCACTTT. This sequence joins TRBV27 and TRBJ1-6; TRBD1 might be the D (5 bases). V lost 2 bases to trimming and J lost 11 bases, with 10 bases between them. The CDR3 totals 13 residues. Germline V gene data show CDR1 as MNHEY and CDR2 as SMNVEV (reference sequence).

The chain links TRBV3-1 (or the pseudogene TRBV3-2) to TRBJ1-5; 7 positions match TRBD1. This CDR3 has 14 residues. Germline values: CDR1 LGHDT, CDR2 YNNKEL (reference sequence). V shed 4 bases, J shed 4 bases, and the junction held 4 bases outside the gene matches. The CDR3 here is CASSLDRKNQPQHF. The CDR3 DNA reads as TGTGCCAGCAGCCTGGACAGGAAGAATCAGCCCCAGCATTTT.

The rearrangement links TRBV3-1 (or the pseudogene TRBV3-2) to TRBJ2-5, with 7 bases lining up with TRBD1. The CDR3 sequence is 15 residues long. Germline assignment: CDR1 LGHDT and CDR2 YNNKEL (reference sequence). J was trimmed by 5 bases and V by 4 bases; bases with no gene match: 10. This CDR3 reads CASSPTPGTVETQYF. CDR3 DNA sequence: TGTGCCAGCAGCCCTACCCCCGGGACAGTCGAGACCCAGTACTTC.

In its sample, this clone ranks as large. The chain is built from TRBV24-1 and TRBJ2-2; a weak D match, TRBD2 (6 bases). Trimming left V 1 base short and J 1 base short, with 9 bases between. The CDR3 sequence is 16 residues long. Germline V gene sequence: CDR1 KGHDR, CDR2 SFDVKD. In DNA form, the CDR3 reads TGTGCCACCAGTGATTTCCGGGGGATGAACACCGGGGAGCTGTTTTTT. Translated, it gives CATSDFRGMNTGELFF.

V and J are TRBV27 and TRBJ1-2, with 10 bases identical to TRBD1. V lost 2 bases and J lost 4; bases outside the gene matches: 13. CDR3 length: 18 residues. Looked up from germline, CDR1 is MNHEY and CDR2 is SMNVEV (reference sequence). The CDR3 sequence: CASSLLSGTGEVSYGYTF. CDR3 sequence (DNA): TGTGCCAGCAGTTTACTTTCCGGGACAGGGGAGGTTAGCTATGGCTACACCTTC.

There are a few counts of this clone. V usage is TRBV10-3 and J usage is TRBJ2-3, with 11 positions matching TRBD1. The germline gives CDR1 ENHRY, CDR2 SYGVKD. V was pared by 3 bases and J by 0 bases, with 5 bases of the junction left unmatched. This CDR3 is 17 amino acids long. CDR3 sequence reads: CAISDPGQGESTDTQYF. CDR3 nucleotide sequence: TGTGCCATCAGTGACCCGGGACAGGGGGAGAGCACAGATACGCAGTATTTT.

This clone was observed once. The chain carries TRBV28 and TRBJ1-1; no firm D call. Germline V gene lookup returns CDR1 MDHEN and CDR2 SYDVKM. The CDR3 loop spans 13 amino acids. V lost 6 bases and J lost 11, with 19 bases in between. The CDR3 nucleotides are TGTGCCAGCAGACCCCACGGGAACACTTGGGCTTTCTTT. It encodes CASRPHGNTWAFF.

This chain connects TRBV13 to TRBJ1-4; D ambiguous. The germline V and J ends were trimmed by 5 bases and 0 bases, with 7 bases remaining between them. The CDR3 has 14 amino acids. The germline V gene encodes CDR1 PRHDT and CDR2 FYEKMQ (reference sequence). This CDR3 is CASSQTTTNEKLFF. CDR3 DNA sequence: TGTGCCAGCAGCCAGACAACAACTAATGAAAAACTGTTTTTT.

The rearrangement joins TRBV7-9 to TRBJ1-2; no clear D gene. CDR3 length equals 14 residues. V gave up 5 bases and J gave up 2 bases, with 12 bases separating them. Per the germline V gene, CDR1 is SEHNR and CDR2 is FQNEAQ (reference sequence). As DNA, the CDR3 is TGTGCCAGCAGCCCGAGGGCAGGCAACTATGGCTACACCTTC. Residues: CASSPRAGNYGYTF.

The rearrangement links TRBV19 to TRBJ2-3, with D perhaps matching TRBD2 (6 bases). V lost 6 bases to trimming and J lost 2 bases, with 9 bases between them. Germline assignment: CDR1 LNHDA and CDR2 SQIVND (reference sequence). This CDR3 has 13 amino acids. CDR3 bases: TGTGCCAGTAGCCGCGGGGTCACAGATACGCAGTATTTT. Its protein product is CASSRGVTDTQYF.

The V and J genes are TRBV28 and TRBJ2-7; 8 bases agree with TRBD2. Losses at the gene ends were 4 bases for V and 9 bases for J; bases not matched to a gene: 8. The CDR3 loop spans 13 amino acids. Germline CDR1 reads MDHEN; CDR2 reads SYDVKM. The CDR3 DNA sequence: TGTGCCAGCAGTTCAGCGGGAGCCTTAGGGCAGTACTTC. Protein product: CASSSAGALGQYF.

The chain is built from TRBV28 and TRBJ2-3; D is perhaps TRBD2 (6 bases). The CDR3 is 16 residues long. Trimming shortened V by 5 bases and J by 0 bases, and 15 bases separated the two germline ends. Germline CDR1 is MDHEN and CDR2 is SYDVKM. Here the CDR3 reads CASSPIGGRSTDTQYF. In DNA, the CDR3 is TGTGCCAGCAGTCCCATCGGGGGACGGAGCACAGATACGCAGTATTTT.

The rearrangement uses TRBV25-1 and TRBJ2-7; TRBD1 matches at 8 bases. From germline, CDR1 is MGHDK and CDR2 SYGVNS. V lost 5 bases, J lost 4 bases, and 7 bases stayed unmatched. The CDR3 loop spans 14 amino acids. DNA of the CDR3: TGTGCCAGCAGTAGGGAGCAGGGGGCGTACGAGCAGTACTTC. Translating it yields CASSREQGAYEQYF.